This T cell receptor (beta chain) was obtained from a study of blood T cells in healthy people across ages. Study-wide results and limits: While age rose, TCR beta diversity per million T cells dropped in a roughly linear way.

Primers used in a second PCR of about 6 to 11 cycles were a sample-barcoded 5' primer and a J-beta primer mix. A single record per CDR3 protein comes from TCRdb applying MiXCR to the 5' RACE reads. The sample consists of 1.5 million to 2 million distinct CDR3 sequences, about 50% of them appearing once. This CDR3 region has 16 residues. Germline CDR1 SGDLS, CDR2 YYNGEE. V was trimmed by 4 bases and J by 1 base, leaving 14 bases between them. Comment on this clonotype: Its target is unknown.

This chain uses TRBV9 with TRBJ1-4; a weak D match, TRBD1 (5 bases). This receptor was identified in a woman between 40 and 50 years old in good health. The specimen sequenced was blood. The DNA of the CDR3 is TGTGCCAGCAGCTCCAAACCGGGGGAAACTAATGAAAAACTGTTTTTT. This codes for CASSSKPGETNEKLFF.